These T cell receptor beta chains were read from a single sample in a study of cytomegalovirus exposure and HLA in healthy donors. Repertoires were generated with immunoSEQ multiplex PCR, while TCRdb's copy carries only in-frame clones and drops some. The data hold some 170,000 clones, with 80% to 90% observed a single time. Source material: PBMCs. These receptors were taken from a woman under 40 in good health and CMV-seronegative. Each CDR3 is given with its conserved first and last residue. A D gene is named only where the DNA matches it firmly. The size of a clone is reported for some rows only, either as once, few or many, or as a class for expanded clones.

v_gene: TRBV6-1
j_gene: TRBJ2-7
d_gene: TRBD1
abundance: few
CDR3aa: CASSRGTGGYEQYF
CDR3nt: TGTGCCAGCAGTAGAGGGACAGGGGGCTACGAGCAGTACTTC

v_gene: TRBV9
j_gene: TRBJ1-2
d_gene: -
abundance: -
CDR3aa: CASSKEGREGGYTF
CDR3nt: TGTGCCAGCAGTAAGGAGGGACGTGAGGGTGGCTACACCTTC

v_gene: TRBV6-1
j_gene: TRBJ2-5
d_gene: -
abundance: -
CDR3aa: CASSEIVWTEQETQYF
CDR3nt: TGTGCCAGCAGTGAAATTGTGTGGACTGAACAAGAGACCCAGTACTTC

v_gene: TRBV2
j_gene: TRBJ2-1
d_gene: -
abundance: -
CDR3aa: CARGLSDEQFF
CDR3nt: TGTGCCAGAGGACTATCCGATGAGCAGTTCTTC

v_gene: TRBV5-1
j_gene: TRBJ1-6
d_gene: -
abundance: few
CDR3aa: CASSNAGFDSPLHF
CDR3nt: TGCGCCAGCAGTAACGCAGGGTTTGATTCACCCCTCCACTTT

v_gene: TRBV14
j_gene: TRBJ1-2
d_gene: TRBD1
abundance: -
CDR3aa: CASSAPGTGTNGYTF
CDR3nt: TGTGCCAGCAGCGCGCCCGGGACAGGGACCAATGGCTACACCTTC

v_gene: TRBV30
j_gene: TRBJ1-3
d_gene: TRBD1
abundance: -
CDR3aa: CAWSVGTGATRLSGNTIYF
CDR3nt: TGTGCCTGGAGTGTGGGGACAGGGGCGACCCGCCTCTCTGGAAACACCATATATTTT

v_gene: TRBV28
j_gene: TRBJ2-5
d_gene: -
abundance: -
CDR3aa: CASSRRTNVKETQYF
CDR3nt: TGTGCCAGCAGTCGGAGGACGAACGTTAAAGAGACCCAGTACTTC

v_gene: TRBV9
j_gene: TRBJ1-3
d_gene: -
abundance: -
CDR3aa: CASSPWGVGNTIYF
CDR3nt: TGTGCCAGCAGCCCTTGGGGGGTGGGAAACACCATATATTTT

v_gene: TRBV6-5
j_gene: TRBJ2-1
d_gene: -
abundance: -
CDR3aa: CASSRREEQFF
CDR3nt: TGTGCCAGCAGCCGAAGAGAGGAGCAGTTCTTC

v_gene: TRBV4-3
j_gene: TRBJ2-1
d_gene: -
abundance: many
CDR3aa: CASSQDNSGAYNEQFF
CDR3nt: TGCGCCAGCAGCCAAGATAATAGCGGAGCCTACAATGAGCAGTTCTTC

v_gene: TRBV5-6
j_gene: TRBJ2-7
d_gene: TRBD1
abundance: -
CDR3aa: CASSPIYGTGLYEQYF
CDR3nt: TGTGCCAGCAGCCCCATCTACGGGACAGGGTTGTACGAGCAGTACTTC

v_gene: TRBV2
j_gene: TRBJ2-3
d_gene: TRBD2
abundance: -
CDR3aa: CASNVPVAGGLDTQYF
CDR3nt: TGTGCCAGCAACGTCCCCGTAGCGGGGGGGCTAGATACGCAGTATTTT

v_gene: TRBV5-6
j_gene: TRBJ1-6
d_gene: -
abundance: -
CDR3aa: CASSFGAGQYNSPLHF
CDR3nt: TGTGCCAGCAGCTTCGGGGCCGGACAGTATAATTCACCCCTCCACTTT

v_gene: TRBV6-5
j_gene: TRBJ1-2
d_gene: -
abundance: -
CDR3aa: CASRRTGGWSYGYTF
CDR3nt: TGTGCCAGCAGACGTACGGGGGGTTGGAGCTATGGCTACACCTTC

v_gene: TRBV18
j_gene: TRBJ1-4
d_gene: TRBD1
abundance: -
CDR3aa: CASSPDRGRSEEKLFF
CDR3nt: TGTGCCAGCTCACCGGACAGGGGGCGATCGGAGGAAAAACTGTTTTTT